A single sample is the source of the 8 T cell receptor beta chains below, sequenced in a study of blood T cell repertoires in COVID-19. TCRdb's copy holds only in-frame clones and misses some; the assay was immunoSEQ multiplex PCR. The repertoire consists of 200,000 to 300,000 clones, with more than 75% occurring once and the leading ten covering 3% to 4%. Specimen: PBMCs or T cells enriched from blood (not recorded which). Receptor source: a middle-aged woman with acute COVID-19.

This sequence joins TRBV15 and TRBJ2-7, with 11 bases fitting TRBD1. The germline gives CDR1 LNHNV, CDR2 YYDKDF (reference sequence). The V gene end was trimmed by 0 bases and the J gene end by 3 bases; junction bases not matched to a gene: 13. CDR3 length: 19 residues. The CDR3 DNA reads TGTGCCACCAGCAGAGATTTCAGTGGTCCGGGACAGGGGGGCTACGAGCAGTACTTC. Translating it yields CATSRDFSGPGQGGYEQYF.

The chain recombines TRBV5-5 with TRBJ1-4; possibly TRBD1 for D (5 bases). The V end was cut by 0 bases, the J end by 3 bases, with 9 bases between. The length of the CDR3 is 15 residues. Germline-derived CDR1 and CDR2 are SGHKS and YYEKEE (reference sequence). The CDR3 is CASSLDTGSNEKLFF. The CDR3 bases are TGTGCCAGCAGCTTGGATACAGGTTCTAATGAAAAACTGTTTTTT.

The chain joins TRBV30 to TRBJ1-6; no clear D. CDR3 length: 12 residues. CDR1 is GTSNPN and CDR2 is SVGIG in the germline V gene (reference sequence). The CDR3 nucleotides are TGTCGCCCGGGGTCGAACAATTCACCCCTCCACTTT. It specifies CRPGSNNSPLHF.

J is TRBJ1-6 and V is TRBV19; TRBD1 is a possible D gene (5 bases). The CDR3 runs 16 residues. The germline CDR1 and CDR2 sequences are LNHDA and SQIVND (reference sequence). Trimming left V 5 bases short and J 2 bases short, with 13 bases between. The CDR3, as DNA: TGTGCCAGTAGTGCGGGACTTTTAACCTATAATTCACCCCTCCACTTT. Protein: CASSAGLLTYNSPLHF.

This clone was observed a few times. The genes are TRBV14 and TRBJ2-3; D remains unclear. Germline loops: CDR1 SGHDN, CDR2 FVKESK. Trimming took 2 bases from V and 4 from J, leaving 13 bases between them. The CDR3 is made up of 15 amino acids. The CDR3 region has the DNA TGTGCCAGCAGCCAACCAGGATATAACGCAGATACGCAGTATTTT. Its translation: CASSQPGYNADTQYF.

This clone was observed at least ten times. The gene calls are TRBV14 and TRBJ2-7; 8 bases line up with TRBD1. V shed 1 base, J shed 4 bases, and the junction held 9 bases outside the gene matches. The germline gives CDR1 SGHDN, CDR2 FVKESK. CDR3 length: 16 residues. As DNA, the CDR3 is TGTGCCAGCAGCCAAGTTGGACAGGGTCCGCTTTACGAGCAGTACTTC. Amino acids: CASSQVGQGPLYEQYF.

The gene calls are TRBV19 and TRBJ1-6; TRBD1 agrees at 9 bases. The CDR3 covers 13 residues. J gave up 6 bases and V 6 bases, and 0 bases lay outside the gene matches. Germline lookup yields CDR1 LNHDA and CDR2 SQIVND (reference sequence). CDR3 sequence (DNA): TGTGCCAGTAGGGACAGGGGTAATTCACCCCTCCACTTT. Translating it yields CASRDRGNSPLHF.

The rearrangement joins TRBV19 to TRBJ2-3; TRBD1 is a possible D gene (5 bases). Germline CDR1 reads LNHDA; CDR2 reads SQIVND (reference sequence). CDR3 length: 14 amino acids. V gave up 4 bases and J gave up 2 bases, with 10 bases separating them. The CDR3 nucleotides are TGTGCCAGTAGTACAGGGATTACCACAGATACGCAGTATTTT. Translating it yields CASSTGITTDTQYF.